This T cell receptor beta chain was recorded in a study of blood T cell repertoires in COVID-19. What the recovered Cohort 3 donors had was two negative PCRs, clearance, or symptom resolution. Only in-frame clones appear in the TCRdb table, and some are missing; sequencing was by immunoSEQ multiplex PCR. The sample contains under 250,000 clones, 80% to 90% of which appear only once. The clonotype comes from a man aged 35-49 years who had recovered from COVID-19. The material sequenced was PBMCs or T cells enriched from blood (not recorded which).

The CDR3 DNA reads TGTGCCAGCAGCCAAGATCTTCGTCGGGAAGAGACCCAGTACTTC. Its translation is CASSQDLRREETQYF. V gene TRBV3-1 (or the pseudogene TRBV3-2) combines with J gene TRBJ2-5; D is uncertain. The CDR3 runs 15 residues. The germline V gene has CDR1 LGHDT and CDR2 YNNKEL (reference sequence). Trimming left V 0 bases short and J 3 bases short, with 11 bases between.